The 12 T cell receptor beta chains below all came from one sample that was sequenced in a study of T-cell memory formation after mild COVID-19. In TCRdb, the 5' RACE reads were re-called with MiXCR into one record per CDR3 protein. The data hold a few hundred thousand distinct CDR3 sequences, with more than 9% observed a single time. Sequencing was done on a sample of PBMCs or a T cell subset sorted from them (not recorded which). These receptors were taken from a man aged 18 to 29 who had mild COVID-19 (a few samples of this study predate the infection). Cell type and time point are not known.

This chain joins TRBV5-1 and TRBJ2-5; no firm D call. The CDR3 sequence is 14 residues long. Per the germline V gene, CDR1 is SGHRS and CDR2 is YFSETQ. Trimming pared 3 bases from V and 0 bases from J, leaving 9 bases between. CDR3 loop: CASSSGPNQETQYF. CDR3 sequence (DNA): TGCGCCAGCAGCTCCGGACCCAACCAAGAGACCCAGTACTTC.

The chain links TRBV11-3 to TRBJ1-1; 9 bases map to TRBD1. CDR1 is SGHNT and CDR2 is YENEEA in the germline V gene. This CDR3 region has 15 residues. Germline trimming cut 5 bases from V and 1 base from J; bases unmatched to any gene: 5. For the CDR3, the DNA is TGTGCCAGCAGCCTGTCGGGACAGGGGAACACTGAAGCTTTCTTT. Residues: CASSLSGQGNTEAFF.

The rearrangement uses TRBV7-9 and TRBJ2-3; D uncertain. Germline CDR1 reads SEHNR; CDR2 reads FQNEAQ (reference sequence). The ends were cut back, 7 bases at V and 0 bases at J, with 5 bases in the middle. The CDR3 has 12 amino acids. This chain's CDR3 is CASKKSTDTQYF. The CDR3 coding sequence is TGTGCCAGCAAGAAGAGCACAGATACGCAGTATTTT.

This chain uses TRBV6-5 with TRBJ2-5, with 7 bases lining up with TRBD1. This CDR3 spans 15 amino acids. Germline V gene sequence: CDR1 MNHEY, CDR2 SVGAGI. The trim removed 6 bases at V and 2 bases at J, leaving 9 bases unmatched. This CDR3 is CASSPGTVRQETQYF. CDR3 in DNA: TGTGCCAGCAGCCCCGGGACAGTAAGACAAGAGACCCAGTACTTC.

There are a few counts of this clonotype. This chain joins TRBV29-1 and TRBJ2-5; D may be TRBD1 (6 bases). This CDR3 is built from 13 residues. The germline V and J ends were trimmed by 7 bases and 4 bases, with 16 bases remaining between them. The germline V gene has CDR1 SQVTM and CDR2 ANQGSEA. CDR3 residues: CSADPRGGETQYF. The DNA of the CDR3 is TGCAGCGCGGACCCCAGGGGTGGAGAGACCCAGTACTTC.

This clonotype was seen more than once but under ten times. The V gene is TRBV7-3, the J gene TRBJ1-4; unclear D gene. The length of the CDR3 is 14 residues. Germline V gives CDR1 SGHTA, CDR2 FQGTGA. Trimming removed 3 bases at V and 5 bases at J, with 10 bases between. The CDR3 sequence is CASSFQAINEKLFF. Written as DNA, the CDR3 is TGTGCCAGCAGCTTTCAGGCGATCAATGAAAAACTGTTTTTT.

The table lists this clonotype with many counts. The J gene is TRBJ2-1, the V gene TRBV6-2 or TRBV6-3; the D gene is possibly TRBD1 (6 bases). The germline V gene encodes CDR1 MNHEY and CDR2 SVGEGT. The V and J ends lost 3 bases and 2 bases respectively, with 8 bases between them. The CDR3 has 14 residues. The CDR3 nucleotides read TGTGCCAGCAGTTATACAGGGCCCTACAATGAGCAGTTCTTC. Its translation: CASSYTGPYNEQFF.

The table lists this clonotype with a few counts. The rearrangement links TRBV5-1 to TRBJ1-1, with TRBD1 matching 9 bases. V trimming: 0 bases; J trimming: 4 bases; junction bases outside the gene matches: 10. The CDR3 spans 17 residues. CDR1 is SGHRS, CDR2 YFSETQ, per germline. The CDR3 DNA reads as TGCGCCAGCAGCTTGGTCCCGGGACAGGGTTCGAGCACTGAAGCTTTCTTT. Amino acids: CASSLVPGQGSSTEAFF.

This clonotype was seen just once. This CDR3 is CAVSGADTQYF. CDR3 in DNA: TGTGCCGTTTCGGGAGCAGATACGCAGTATTTT. This chain links TRBV24-1 with TRBJ2-3; the D gene is possibly TRBD2 (6 bases). In germline, CDR1 is KGHDR, CDR2 SFDVKD. V lost 12 bases to trimming and J lost 4 bases, with 10 bases between them. This CDR3 has 11 amino acids.

This clonotype appeared a few times. V is TRBV18 and J is TRBJ2-7; 10 nucleotides line up with TRBD2. Germline CDR1 KGHSH, CDR2 LQKENI. V was clipped by 4 bases and J by 5 bases; unmatched bases: 5. This CDR3 region has 14 residues. CDR3 coding DNA: TGTGCCAGCTCACAGGCAGCGGGGGGGGACGAGCAGTACTTC. Translated: CASSQAAGGDEQYF.

This rearrangement joins TRBV7-3 to TRBJ2-5; a possible D gene is TRBD1 (6 bases). CDR1 and CDR2 (germline): SGHTA, FQGTGA. The CDR3 extends over 13 amino acids. V was cut by 5 bases and J by 5 bases, with 12 bases left in between. The CDR3 sequence is CASSPGAGETQYF. CDR3 in DNA: TGTGCCAGCAGCCCAGGGGCTGGGGAGACCCAGTACTTC.

This clonotype was seen more than once but under ten times. V is TRBV20-1 and J is TRBJ1-4, with 9 positions matching TRBD1. Germline V gene data show CDR1 as DFQATT and CDR2 as SNEGSKA (reference sequence). The CDR3 runs 14 residues. Trimming removed 1 base from V and 10 bases from J; junction bases left unmatched: 7. The CDR3 DNA reads as TGCAGTGCTAGAGTTGACAGGGGGATTAGAAAACTGTTTTTT. Its protein product is CSARVDRGIRKLFF.